The 21 T cell receptor beta chains listed next were all sequenced from one sample in a study of cytomegalovirus exposure and HLA in healthy donors. This PCR relied on a set of 60 Vbeta primers and 13 Jbeta primers. TCRdb keeps only in-frame clones here, not all; method: immunoSEQ multiplex PCR. The sample consists of under 200,000 clones, over 65% of them appearing once. Sequencing was performed on PBMCs. All receptors derive from a woman aged 40 to 50 in good health and CMV-seropositive.

The CDR3 region is CASSGHRGGEKLFF. The CDR3 DNA sequence: TGTGCCAGCAGCGGCCACAGGGGCGGCGAAAAACTGTTTTTT. The rearrangement links TRBV9 to TRBJ1-4, with 7 bases aligning to TRBD1. Losses at the gene ends were 3 bases for V and 8 bases for J; bases not matched to a gene: 7. Germline V gene sequence: CDR1 SGDLS, CDR2 YYNGEE. The CDR3 runs to 14 residues.

The CDR3 loop is CASSRQGLTDTQYF. The DNA of the CDR3 is TGTGCCAGCAGTCGACAGGGGTTGACAGATACGCAGTATTTT. The rearrangement links TRBV6-1 to TRBJ2-3; 8 nucleotides agree with TRBD1. This CDR3 contains 14 residues. V lost 5 bases to trimming and J lost 3 bases; unmatched junction nucleotides: 4. Germline lookup yields CDR1 MNHNS and CDR2 SASEGT.

V and J are TRBV9 and TRBJ2-3; D gene ambiguous. From germline, CDR1 is SGDLS and CDR2 YYNGEE. V was pared by 2 bases and J by 1 base, with 8 bases between. The CDR3 covers 14 residues. CDR3 region: CASSVQIGTDTQYF. In DNA form, the CDR3 reads TGTGCCAGCAGCGTCCAAATAGGCACAGATACGCAGTATTTT.

The rearrangement joins TRBV9 to TRBJ2-5; D is possibly TRBD2 (6 bases). The CDR3 runs to 15 residues. Trimming pared 3 bases from V and 0 bases from J, leaving 12 bases between. The germline gives CDR1 SGDLS, CDR2 YYNGEE. DNA for the CDR3: TGTGCCAGCAGCGCCGGGGGTATGTACCAAGAGACCCAGTACTTC. It encodes CASSAGGMYQETQYF.

The DNA of the CDR3 is TGTGCCAGCAGCTCAACAGGTTATCAGCCCCAGCATTTT. It is translated as CASSSTGYQPQHF. The V gene is TRBV7-2, the J gene TRBJ1-5; weak D call: TRBD1 (5 bases). Trimming took off 4 bases at V and 5 bases at J, with 9 bases between the two ends. CDR1 is SGHTA and CDR2 is FQGNSA in the germline V gene. The CDR3 has 13 amino acids. Together with reference TRBV7-2 and TRBJ1-5, the CDR3 gives the full variable domain: GAGVSQSPSNKVTEKGKDVELRCDPISGHTALYWYRQSLGQGLEFLIYFQGNSAPDKSGLPSDRFSAERTGGSVSTLTIQRTQQEDSAVYLCASSSTGYQPQHFGDGTRLSIL.

This clone has more than one count but fewer than ten. This chain connects TRBV7-2 to TRBJ1-5, with D perhaps matching TRBD1 (5 bases). In germline, CDR1 is SGHTA, CDR2 FQGNSA. The CDR3 extends over 14 amino acids. The V gene lost 1 base and the J gene lost 4 bases, with 8 bases spanning the gap. The CDR3 DNA reads TGTGCCAGCAGCTTAGGGGGGGGAAATCAGCCCCAGCATTTT. This gives the protein CASSLGGGNQPQHF.

The chain carries TRBV28 and TRBJ2-5; maybe TRBD1 (7 bases). Germline V gene lookup returns CDR1 MDHEN and CDR2 SYDVKM. V lost 5 bases and J 9 bases, leaving 16 bases between the germline ends. CDR3 size: 13 residues. CDR3 amino acids: CASSRQGGEAQYF. CDR3 DNA sequence: TGTGCCAGCAGTCGACAGGGTGGGGAGGCCCAGTACTTC. Using reference TRBV28 and TRBJ2-5 for the parts outside the CDR3, the full variable domain is DVKVTQSSRYLVKRTGEKVFLECVQDMDHENMFWYRQDPGLGLRLIYFSYDVKMKEKGDIPEGYSVSREKKERFSLILESASTNQTSMYLCASSRQGGEAQYFGPGTRLLVL.

The chain couples TRBV7-2 to TRBJ2-4; 7 bases map to TRBD1. V dropped 8 bases and J dropped 6; count of bases not matched to a gene: 10. The germline V gene has CDR1 SGHTA and CDR2 FQGNSA. The CDR3 consists of 14 residues. DNA for the CDR3: TGTGCCAGCCGACCAGGGGGAGCTGGAAACATTCAGTACTTC. Its translation: CASRPGGAGNIQYF.

V is TRBV5-1 and J is TRBJ1-6; TRBD1 matches 7 bases. V lost 5 bases, J lost 0 bases, and 11 bases stayed unmatched. Germline CDR1 is SGHRS and CDR2 is YFSETQ. This CDR3 contains 18 residues. CDR3 sequence (DNA): TGCGCCAGCAGTCAAGAACCGGGACAGAGCTCCTATAATTCACCCCTCCACTTT. This sequence encodes CASSQEPGQSSYNSPLHF.

The rearrangement joins TRBV28 to TRBJ2-3; 7 bases agree with TRBD1. CDR3 length: 14 amino acids. After removal of 6 bases from V and 0 bases from J, the junction contained 3 bases not matched to a gene. Germline V gene data show CDR1 as MDHEN and CDR2 as SYDVKM. The CDR3 is CASRTGISTDTQYF. The CDR3 DNA follows: TGTGCCAGCAGGACAGGGATTAGCACAGATACGCAGTATTTT.

This clone was observed a few times. The chain has TRBV29-1 and TRBJ2-1, with D possibly TRBD1 on 5 matching bases. The CDR3 is 13 residues long. Trimming cost V 4 bases and J 5 bases, with 12 bases left between them. Germline V gene data show CDR1 as SQVTM and CDR2 as ANQGSEA. This chain's CDR3 is CSVAGIGNNEQFF. The CDR3, as DNA: TGCAGCGTTGCAGGGATTGGGAACAATGAGCAGTTCTTC.

This clone was recorded a few times. The chain links TRBV28 to TRBJ2-2; D possibly corresponds to TRBD2 (6 bases). Trimming removed 5 bases at V and 15 bases at J, with 19 bases between. The CDR3 runs 13 residues. Germline V gene sequence: CDR1 MDHEN, CDR2 SYDVKM. The CDR3 region is CASSRIEAGKMFF. CDR3 DNA: TGTGCCAGCAGTCGCATCGAAGCGGGCAAAATGTTTTTT.

This chain connects TRBV19 to TRBJ2-5, with 7 bases lining up with TRBD1. This CDR3 comprises 12 residues. Trimming cost V 7 bases and J 2 bases; bases outside gene matches: 1. Per the germline V gene, CDR1 is LNHDA and CDR2 is SQIVND (reference sequence). CDR3 residues: CASMGQQETQYF. The CDR3 DNA sequence: TGTGCCAGTATGGGACAGCAAGAGACCCAGTACTTC.

The rearrangement joins TRBV7-2 to TRBJ1-1, with TRBD1 identical over 8 bases. Trimming removed 5 bases from V and 8 bases from J; junction bases left unmatched: 10. Germline loops: CDR1 SGHTA, CDR2 FQGNSA. The CDR3 loop spans 14 amino acids. The CDR3 DNA is TGTGCCAGCAGCCCCTCTTGGGGACAGGTCGAAGCTTTCTTT. It encodes CASSPSWGQVEAFF.

The chain links TRBV28 to TRBJ1-2; D might be TRBD1 (6 bases). This CDR3 is built from 14 residues. The V end lost 7 bases, the J end lost 2 bases, and 14 bases lay between the germline ends. Germline loops: CDR1 MDHEN, CDR2 SYDVKM. The CDR3: CASKVGGANYGYTF. CDR3 in DNA: TGTGCCAGCAAGGTGGGGGGGGCGAACTATGGCTACACCTTC.

The CDR3 loop is CASSTLNGGEQFF. The CDR3 DNA reads TGTGCCAGCAGCACCTTAAACGGAGGTGAGCAGTTCTTC. The chain recombines TRBV5-6 with TRBJ2-1, with D maybe TRBD2 (5 bases). Germline CDR1 and CDR2: SGHDT and YYEEEE. The V gene lost 4 bases and the J gene lost 9 bases, with 14 bases spanning the gap. This CDR3 contains 13 residues.

The CDR3 DNA follows: TGTGCCAGCAGTGAAAGACAGGGGAACACCGGGGAGCTGTTTTTT. The encoded protein is CASSERQGNTGELFF. The chain employs TRBV2 and TRBJ2-2, with 7 bases matching TRBD1. Germline CDR1 SNHLY, CDR2 FYNNEI. V was pared by 2 bases and J by 1 base, with 1 base of the junction left unmatched. This CDR3 spans 15 amino acids.

This clone was seen more than once but under ten times. The chain couples TRBV4-1 to TRBJ1-1, with D uncertain. V was shortened by 3 bases and J by 8 bases, with 13 bases between the two germline ends. The CDR3 consists of 13 residues. Germline CDR1 is MGHRA and CDR2 is YSYEKL. In nucleotides, the CDR3 is TGCGCCAGCAGCCACGCGGCCACCGGGGAAGCTTTCTTT. Its protein product is CASSHAATGEAFF.

The chain is built from TRBV5-4 and TRBJ2-3; 14 bases map to TRBD2. J was trimmed by 5 bases and V by 4 bases; bases with no gene match: 3. The CDR3 consists of 15 residues. Germline CDR1 SGHNT, CDR2 YYREEE (reference sequence). The CDR3 bases are TGTGCCAGCAGCCGGGGACTAGCGGGGGTAGATACGCAGTATTTT. Translated, it gives CASSRGLAGVDTQYF.

The rearrangement joins TRBV5-5 to TRBJ1-1, with D uncertain. The CDR3 is 16 residues long. V was shortened by 1 base and J by 0 bases, with 13 bases between the two germline ends. Germline CDR1 reads SGHKS; CDR2 reads YYEKEE (reference sequence). This CDR3 reads CASSLLGEGLNTEAFF. CDR3 in DNA: TGTGCCAGCAGCTTGCTGGGAGAAGGATTGAACACTGAAGCTTTCTTT.

In nucleotides, the CDR3 is TGTGCCAGCAGCCCCTATGACACCGGGGAGCTGTTTTTT. Translating gives CASSPYDTGELFF. The rearrangement joins TRBV7-9 to TRBJ2-2; no reliable D call. The CDR3 is 13 residues long. Germline CDR1 SEHNR, CDR2 FQNEAQ (reference sequence). V was clipped by 5 bases and J by 3 bases, with 7 bases between them.